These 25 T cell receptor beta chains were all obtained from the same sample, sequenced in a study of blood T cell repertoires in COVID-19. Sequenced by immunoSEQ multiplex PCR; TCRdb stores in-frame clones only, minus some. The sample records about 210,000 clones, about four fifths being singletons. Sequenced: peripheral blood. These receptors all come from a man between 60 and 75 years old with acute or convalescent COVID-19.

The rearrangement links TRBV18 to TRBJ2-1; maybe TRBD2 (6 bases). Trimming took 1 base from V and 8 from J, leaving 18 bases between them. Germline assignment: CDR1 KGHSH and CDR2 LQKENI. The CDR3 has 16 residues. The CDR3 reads CASSPLNSGRDYEQFF. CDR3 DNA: TGTGCCAGCTCACCACTGAATTCGGGCAGGGACTATGAGCAGTTCTTC.

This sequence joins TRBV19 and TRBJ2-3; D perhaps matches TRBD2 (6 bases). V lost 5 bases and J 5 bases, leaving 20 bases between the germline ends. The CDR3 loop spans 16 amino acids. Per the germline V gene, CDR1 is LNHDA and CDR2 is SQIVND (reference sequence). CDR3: CASSPKERATLDTQYF. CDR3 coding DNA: TGTGCCAGTAGTCCCAAGGAGCGGGCAACTTTAGATACGCAGTATTTT.

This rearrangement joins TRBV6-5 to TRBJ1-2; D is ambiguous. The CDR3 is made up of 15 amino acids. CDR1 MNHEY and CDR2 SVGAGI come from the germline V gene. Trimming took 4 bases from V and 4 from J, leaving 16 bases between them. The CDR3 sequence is CASSSSPDGTYGYTF. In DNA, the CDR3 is TGTGCCAGCAGTTCTAGCCCGGACGGTACCTATGGCTACACCTTC.

The CDR3 protein is CASSLAGTRAYEQYF. Here the CDR3 DNA reads TGTGCCAGCAGCTTAGCGGGCACTAGAGCCTACGAGCAGTACTTC. The rearrangement uses TRBV7-8 and TRBJ2-7, with D maybe TRBD2 (5 bases). The V end lost 0 bases, the J end lost 2 bases, and 11 bases lay between the germline ends. Germline loops: CDR1 SGHVS, CDR2 FQNEAQ. The CDR3 totals 15 residues.

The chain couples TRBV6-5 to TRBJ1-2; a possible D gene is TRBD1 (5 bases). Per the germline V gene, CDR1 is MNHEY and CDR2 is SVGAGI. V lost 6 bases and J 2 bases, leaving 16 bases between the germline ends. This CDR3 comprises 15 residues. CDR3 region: CASRPKRDSNYGYTF. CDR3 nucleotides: TGTGCCAGCAGACCTAAGAGAGACAGCAACTATGGCTACACCTTC.

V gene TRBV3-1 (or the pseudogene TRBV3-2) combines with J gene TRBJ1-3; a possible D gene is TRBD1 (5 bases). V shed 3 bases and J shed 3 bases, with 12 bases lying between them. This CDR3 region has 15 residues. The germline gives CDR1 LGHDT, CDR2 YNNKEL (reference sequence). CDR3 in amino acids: CASSQAGTVGNTIYF. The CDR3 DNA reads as TGTGCCAGCAGCCAGGCCGGGACTGTTGGAAACACCATATATTTT.

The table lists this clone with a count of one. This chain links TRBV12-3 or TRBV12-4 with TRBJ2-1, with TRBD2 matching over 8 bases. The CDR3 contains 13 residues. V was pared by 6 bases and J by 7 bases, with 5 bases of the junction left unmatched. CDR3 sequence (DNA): TGTGCCAGCAGCGAACTAGCGGATAATGAGCAGTTCTTC. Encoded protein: CASSELADNEQFF.

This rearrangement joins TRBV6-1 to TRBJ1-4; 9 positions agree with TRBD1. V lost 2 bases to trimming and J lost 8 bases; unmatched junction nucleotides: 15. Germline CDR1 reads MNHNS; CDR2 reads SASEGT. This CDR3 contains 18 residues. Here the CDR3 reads CASSELGLITGGGEKLFF. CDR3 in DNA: TGTGCCAGCAGTGAATTGGGTTTGATAACAGGGGGCGGCGAAAAACTGTTTTTT.

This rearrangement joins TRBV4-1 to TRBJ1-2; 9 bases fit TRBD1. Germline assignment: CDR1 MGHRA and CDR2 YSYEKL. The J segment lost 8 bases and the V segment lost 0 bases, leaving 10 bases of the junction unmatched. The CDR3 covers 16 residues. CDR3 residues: CASSQESGDRGYGYTF. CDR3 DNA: TGCGCCAGCAGCCAAGAATCGGGAGACAGGGGGTACGGCTACACCTTC.

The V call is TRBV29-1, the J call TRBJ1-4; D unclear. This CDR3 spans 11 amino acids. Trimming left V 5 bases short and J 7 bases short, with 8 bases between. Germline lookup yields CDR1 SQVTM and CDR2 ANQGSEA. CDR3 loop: CSVSNGEKLFF. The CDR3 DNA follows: TGCAGCGTTTCTAACGGTGAAAAACTGTTTTTT.

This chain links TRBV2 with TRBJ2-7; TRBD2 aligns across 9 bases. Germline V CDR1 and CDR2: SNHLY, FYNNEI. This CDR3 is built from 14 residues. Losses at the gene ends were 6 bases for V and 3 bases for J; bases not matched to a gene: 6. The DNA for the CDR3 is TGTGCCAGCAGGGGACTAGCAGAGATCTACGAGCAGTACTTC. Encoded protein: CASRGLAEIYEQYF.

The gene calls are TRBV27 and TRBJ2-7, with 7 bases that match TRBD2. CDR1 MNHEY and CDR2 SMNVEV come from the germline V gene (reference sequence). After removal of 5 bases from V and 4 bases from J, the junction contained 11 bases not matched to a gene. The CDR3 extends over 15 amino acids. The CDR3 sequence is CASSPLGREAYEQYF. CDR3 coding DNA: TGTGCCAGCAGTCCCCTGGGGAGGGAGGCGTACGAGCAGTACTTC.

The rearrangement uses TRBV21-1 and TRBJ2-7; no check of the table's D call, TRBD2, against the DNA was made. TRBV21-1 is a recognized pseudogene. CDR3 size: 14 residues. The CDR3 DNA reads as TGTGCCAGCACCAACGGTAGAAGAACCTACGAGCAGTACTTC. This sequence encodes CASTNGRRTYEQYF.

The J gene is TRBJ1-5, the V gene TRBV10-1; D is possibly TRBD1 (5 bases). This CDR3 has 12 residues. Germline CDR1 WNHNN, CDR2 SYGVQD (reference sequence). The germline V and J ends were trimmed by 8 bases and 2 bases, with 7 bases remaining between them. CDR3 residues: CASQGGNQPQHF. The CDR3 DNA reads TGCGCCAGCCAGGGTGGCAATCAGCCCCAGCATTTT.

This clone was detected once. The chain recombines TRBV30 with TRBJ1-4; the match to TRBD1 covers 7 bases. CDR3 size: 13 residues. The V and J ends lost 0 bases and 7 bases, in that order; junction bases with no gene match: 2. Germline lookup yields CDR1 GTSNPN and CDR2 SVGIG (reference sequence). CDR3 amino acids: CAWSVRQGEKLFF. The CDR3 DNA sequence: TGTGCCTGGAGTGTACGACAGGGTGAAAAACTGTTTTTT.

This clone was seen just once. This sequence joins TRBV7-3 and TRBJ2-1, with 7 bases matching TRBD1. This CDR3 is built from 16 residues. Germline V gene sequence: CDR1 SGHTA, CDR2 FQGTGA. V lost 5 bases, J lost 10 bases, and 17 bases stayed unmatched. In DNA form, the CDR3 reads TGTGCCAGCAGCCCCATCCTACAGGGGAAATTGTCCGAGCAGTTCTTC. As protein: CASSPILQGKLSEQFF.

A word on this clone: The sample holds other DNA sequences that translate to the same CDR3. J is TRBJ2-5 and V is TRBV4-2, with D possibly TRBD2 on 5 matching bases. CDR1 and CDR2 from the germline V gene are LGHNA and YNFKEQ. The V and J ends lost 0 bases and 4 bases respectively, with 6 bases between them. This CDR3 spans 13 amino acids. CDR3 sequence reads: CASSQDSAETQYF. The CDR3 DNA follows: TGTGCCAGCAGCCAAGATAGCGCAGAGACCCAGTACTTC.

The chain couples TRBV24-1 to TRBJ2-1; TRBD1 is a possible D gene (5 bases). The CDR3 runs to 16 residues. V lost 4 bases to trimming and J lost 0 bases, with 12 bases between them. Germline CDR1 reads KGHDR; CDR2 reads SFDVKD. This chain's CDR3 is CATSDPDSDSYNEQFF. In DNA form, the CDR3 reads TGTGCCACCAGTGACCCTGACAGTGACTCCTACAATGAGCAGTTCTTC.

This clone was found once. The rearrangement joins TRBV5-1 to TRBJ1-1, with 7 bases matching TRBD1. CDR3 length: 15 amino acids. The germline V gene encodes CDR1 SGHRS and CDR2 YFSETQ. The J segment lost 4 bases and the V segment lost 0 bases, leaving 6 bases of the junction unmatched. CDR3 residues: CASSLDRQGVTEAFF. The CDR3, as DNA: TGCGCCAGCAGCTTGGATCGACAGGGCGTCACTGAAGCTTTCTTT. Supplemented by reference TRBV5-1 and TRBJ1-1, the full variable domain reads KAGVTQTPRYLIKTRGQQVTLSCSPISGHRSVSWYQQTPGQGLQFLFEYFSETQRNKGNFPGRFSGRQFSNSRSEMNVSTLELGDSALYLCASSLDRQGVTEAFFGQGTRLTVV.

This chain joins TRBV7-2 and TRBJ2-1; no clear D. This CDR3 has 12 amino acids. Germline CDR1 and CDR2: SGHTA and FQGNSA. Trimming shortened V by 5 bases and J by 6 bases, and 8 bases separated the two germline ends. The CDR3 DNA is TGTGCCAGCAGCCCGCTCGGCAATGAGCAGTTCTTC. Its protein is CASSPLGNEQFF.

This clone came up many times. DNA of the CDR3: TGTGCCAGCAGCCGCGGCGGGAGTTACACCGGGGAGCTGTTTTTT. Translating it yields CASSRGGSYTGELFF. The V and J genes are TRBV5-6 and TRBJ2-2; TRBD2 aligns across 7 bases. J was trimmed by 3 bases and V by 4 bases; bases with no gene match: 6. This CDR3 spans 15 amino acids. Germline loops: CDR1 SGHDT, CDR2 YYEEEE.

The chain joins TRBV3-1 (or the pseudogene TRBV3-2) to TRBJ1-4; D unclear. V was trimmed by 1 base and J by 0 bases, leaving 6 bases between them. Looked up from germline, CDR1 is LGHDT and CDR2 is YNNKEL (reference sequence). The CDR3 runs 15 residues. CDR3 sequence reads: CASSQGSATNEKLFF. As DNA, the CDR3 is TGTGCCAGCAGCCAAGGTTCTGCAACTAATGAAAAACTGTTTTTT.

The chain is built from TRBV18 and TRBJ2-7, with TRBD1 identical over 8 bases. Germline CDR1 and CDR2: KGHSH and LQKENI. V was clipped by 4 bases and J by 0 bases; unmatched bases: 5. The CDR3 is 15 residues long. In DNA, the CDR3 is TGTGCCAGCTCACTTCTTGGGACAGGCTCCTACGAGCAGTACTTC. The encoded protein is CASSLLGTGSYEQYF.

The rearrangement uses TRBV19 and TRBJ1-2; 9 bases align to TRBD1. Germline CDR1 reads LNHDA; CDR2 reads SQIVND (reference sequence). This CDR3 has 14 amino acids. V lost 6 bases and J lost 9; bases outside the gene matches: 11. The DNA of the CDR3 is TGTGCCAGTAGCCCCGGGACAGGGTTTTATCGCTACACCTTC. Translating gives CASSPGTGFYRYTF.

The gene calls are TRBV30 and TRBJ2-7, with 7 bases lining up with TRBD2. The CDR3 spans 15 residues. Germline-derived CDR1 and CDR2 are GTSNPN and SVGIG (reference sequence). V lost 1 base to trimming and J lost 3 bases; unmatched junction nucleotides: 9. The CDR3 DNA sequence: TGTGCCTGGAGTGCGCCCCGGGCGGGAGTCTACGAGCAGTACTTC. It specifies CAWSAPRAGVYEQYF.